The 7 T cell receptor beta chains reported below all come from one sample, sequenced in a study of T cells after yellow fever vaccination. MiXCR, applied by TCRdb to the 5' RACE reads, yields one record per CDR3 protein. The table lists about 510,000 distinct CDR3 sequences, roughly 22% of them singletons. Sequenced here: PBMCs, sampled less than 25 days after the first yellow fever vaccination. The receptors originated from a young man who received the YFV17D yellow fever vaccine.

V and J are TRBV20-1 and TRBJ2-2; unclear D gene. Trimming removed 7 bases at V and 3 bases at J, with 15 bases between. Germline V gene lookup returns CDR1 DFQATT and CDR2 SNEGSKA (reference sequence). This CDR3 is built from 14 residues. The CDR3 loop reads CSVRAQLDTGELFF. The CDR3 nucleotides are TGCAGTGTAAGGGCCCAGCTAGACACCGGGGAGCTGTTTTTT.

This clonotype was detected many times. The V gene is TRBV11-2, the J gene TRBJ2-1, with D possibly being TRBD2 (6 bases). Germline-derived CDR1 and CDR2 are SGHAT and FQNNGV. The CDR3 has 15 residues. V dropped 1 base and J dropped 4 bases, with 11 bases sitting between them. The CDR3 sequence is CASSLGGTPYNEQFF. CDR3 DNA sequence: TGTGCCAGCAGCTTAGGCGGGACCCCTTACAATGAGCAGTTCTTC.

This chain connects TRBV7-3 to TRBJ2-2; 8 bases match TRBD2. The V and J ends lost 5 bases and 3 bases, in that order; junction bases with no gene match: 5. The CDR3 totals 15 residues. Germline-derived CDR1 and CDR2 are SGHTA and FQGTGA. CDR3 sequence (DNA): TGTGCCAGCAGCGACGGGGGGGCTCACACCGGGGAGCTGTTTTTT. The encoded protein is CASSDGGAHTGELFF.

The chain employs TRBV7-9 and TRBJ1-5; the D gene is possibly TRBD1 (6 bases). In germline, CDR1 is SEHNR, CDR2 FQNEAQ (reference sequence). V lost 5 bases, J lost 4 bases, and 18 bases lay in between. CDR3 length equals 16 residues. The CDR3 reads CASSPSYGRGNQPQHF. CDR3 DNA: TGTGCCAGCAGCCCCTCCTATGGCAGGGGAAATCAGCCCCAGCATTTT.

Turning to this clonotype: The junction departs from the called germline gene at one end, perhaps through a read error. The chain couples TRBV6-5 to TRBJ1-1, with 8 bases identical to TRBD1. The germline V gene has CDR1 MNHEY and CDR2 SVGAGI. CDR3 length: 15 amino acids. The CDR3 spells CASTYTGGGNTEAFF. The CDR3, as DNA: TGTGCCAGCACTTACACAGGGGGTGGGAACACTGAAGCTTTCTTT.

This clonotype was picked up a small number of times. The rearrangement uses TRBV20-1 and TRBJ1-2; TRBD1 matches at 7 bases. Trimming cost V 5 bases and J 6 bases; bases outside gene matches: 6. This CDR3 comprises 12 residues. Looked up from germline, CDR1 is DFQATT and CDR2 is SNEGSKA (reference sequence). CDR3 bases: TGCAGTGCTGAGACAGGGAAGGATGGCTACACCTTC. Translating it yields CSAETGKDGYTF.

The rearrangement links TRBV2 to TRBJ1-2; no reliable D call. Germline CDR1 and CDR2: SNHLY and FYNNEI. The CDR3 has 14 amino acids. V was cut by 2 bases and J by 4 bases, with 11 bases left in between. CDR3 amino acids: CASSETTYPYGYTF. CDR3 nucleotide sequence: TGTGCCAGCAGTGAAACAACGTATCCCTATGGCTACACCTTC.